The rows below give T cell receptor beta chains drawn from one sample of a study of immune evolution from preneoplasia to lung adenocarcinoma. Here immunoSEQ multiplex PCR was the method, and the copy in TCRdb shows in-frame clones only, minus some. The sample contains 11,000 to 15,000 clones, over 75% of which appear only once. The material sequenced was FFPE lung adenocarcinoma in situ tissue. Receptor source: a donor at least 70 years old with lung adenocarcinoma. Each CDR3 is given with its conserved first and last residue. D genes are given only for firm matches. Expanded clones are given a class, and other clones once, few, many or no size at all.

d_call	j_call	clone_size	v_call	cdr3_nt	cdr3_aa
.	TRBJ2-5	once	TRBV28	TGTGCCAGCGGCCGGCGGGCCTCAGAGACCCAGTACTTC	CASGRRASETQYF
.	TRBJ2-1	.	TRBV6-5	TGTGCCAGCAGTTCCTTAACCTCCTCCTACAATGAGCAGTTCTTC	CASSSLTSSYNEQFF
TRBD2	TRBJ2-7	.	TRBV11-2	TGTGCCAGCAGCTCTAGCGGGAATTCCTACGAGCAGTACTTC	CASSSSGNSYEQYF
TRBD2	TRBJ2-1	.	TRBV7-3	TGTGCCAGCAGCCTCTCCGCGGGAGATAGGAATGAGCAGTTCTTC	CASSLSAGDRNEQFF
.	TRBJ2-4	.	TRBV29-1	TGCAGCGTTGAAGTAGGTGGGACTAAAAACATTCAGTACTTC	CSVEVGGTKNIQYF
.	TRBJ2-5	.	TRBV21-1	TGTGCCAGCAGAGCGGGCCCTGGGGAGACCCAGTACTTC	CASRAGPGETQYF
.	TRBJ2-5	.	TRBV5-6	TGTGCCAGCACCCTGGAGGGTGAGAACCAAGAGACCCAGTACTTC	CASTLEGENQETQYF
TRBD1	TRBJ1-3	.	TRBV29-1	TGCAGCGCATCATCAGGGGGGCTTGGAAACACCATATATTTT	CSASSGGLGNTIYF
.	TRBJ2-1	.	TRBV2	TGTGCCAGCAGTGCCCGATATTCCCATGAGCAGTTCTTC	CASSARYSHEQFF
.	TRBJ2-1	.	TRBV6-1	TGTGCCAGCAGCGATCAAGTCAGCTCCTACAATGAGCAGTTCTTC	CASSDQVSSYNEQFF
TRBD1	TRBJ2-3	.	TRBV7-3	TGTGCCAGCAGCCCGGGACAGGGGGCGGGCACAGATACGCAGTATTTT	CASSPGQGAGTDTQYF
.	TRBJ2-1	.	TRBV11-3	TGTGCCAGCAGCTTAGGGAATGGCGATGAGCAGTTCTTC	CASSLGNGDEQFF
TRBD1	TRBJ1-3	.	TRBV19	TGTGCCAGTCGCCAGGGGGCTTCTGGAAACACCATATATTTT	CASRQGASGNTIYF
.	TRBJ1-1	.	TRBV28	TGTGCCAGCCCCCCTCTGGGGGGTTCGAACACTGAAGCTTTCTTT	CASPPLGGSNTEAFF
.	TRBJ1-1	.	TRBV4-1	TGCGCCAGCAGCCAAGATCTCCAGGTTGAGACTGAAGCTTTCTTT	CASSQDLQVETEAFF
TRBD1	TRBJ2-3	.	TRBV28	TGTGCCAGCAGTTTCTTCGTTGGGACAGCAAGCACAGATACGCAGTATTTT	CASSFFVGTASTDTQYF
TRBD2	TRBJ2-1	.	TRBV28	TGTGCCAGCAGTTTAGGGAGACTAGCTAAGTACAATGAGCAGTTCTTC	CASSLGRLAKYNEQFF
TRBD2	TRBJ2-7	.	TRBV5-8	TGTGCCAGCAGCGATAGAGCGGGAGGGCTTTCGAACGAGCAGTACTTC	CASSDRAGGLSNEQYF
.	TRBJ2-7	.	TRBV13	TGTGCCAGCAGCTCCCAGCGGGCGAGCTCCTACGAGCAGTACTTC	CASSSQRASSYEQYF
.	TRBJ2-3	.	TRBV15	TGTGCCACCAGCAAGCCCAGCACAGATACGCAGTATTTT	CATSKPSTDTQYF
.	TRBJ2-7	.	TRBV28	TGTGCCAGCAGTTTGAGGGGCGCCTTCTACGAGCAGTACTTC	CASSLRGAFYEQYF
TRBD1	TRBJ2-3	.	TRBV28	TGTGCCAGCAGCTACAGGGGGCAGGTTTCAGATACGCAGTATTTT	CASSYRGQVSDTQYF
.	TRBJ2-3	.	TRBV7-2	TGTGCCAGCAGCTATGACAGGCGCACAGATACGCAGTATTTT	CASSYDRRTDTQYF
.	TRBJ2-5	.	TRBV6-6	TGTGCCAGCAGTTACATGGCTAGCAGAGAGACCCAGTACTTC	CASSYMASRETQYF
.	TRBJ1-1	.	TRBV28	TGTGCCAGCAGTTTTCAAGGGGGAACCACTGAAGCTTTCTTT	CASSFQGGTTEAFF
.	TRBJ2-1	.	TRBV28	TGTGCCAGCAGTTCCATAAGGGTCTACCCCTACAATGAGCAGTTCTTC	CASSSIRVYPYNEQFF
.	TRBJ1-2	once	TRBV7-9	TGTGCCAGCACATCAAGGGCAGATTCACTCTATGGCTACACCTTC	CASTSRADSLYGYTF
.	TRBJ1-1	.	TRBV28	TGTGCCAGCACTGCGGGGGGGGGAGAAGCTTTCTTT	CASTAGGGEAFF
TRBD2	TRBJ2-2	.	TRBV9	TGTGCCAGCAGCGTAATGCTAGCGGGAGGGGAGCTGTTTTTT	CASSVMLAGGELFF